Here is one TCR beta chain with its context. Its target is not known. The sample is drawn from a study of graft-versus-host responses after intestinal transplantation. About the research overall: Each patient got anti-thymocyte globulin induction, then tacrolimus and steroids for roughly 3 years.

Germline CDR1 LNHDA, CDR2 SQIVND (reference sequence). V lost 3 bases, J lost 3 bases, and 3 bases stayed unmatched. This CDR3 region has 15 residues. Regarding the study as a whole: Early HvG declines after transplant were associated with peak circulating GvH clone levels. Allografts of one patient group, those with graft-donor T cell macrochimerism, had high graft-versus-host to host-versus-graft clonal ratios.

Only in-frame clones appear in the TCRdb table, and some are missing; sequencing was by immunoSEQ multiplex PCR. The sample contains over 40,000 clones, roughly 80% of which appear only once. The receptor's source is a human donor who was the organ donor for an intestinal transplant. This specimen consisted of unstimulated CD4+ T cells sorted from spleen or lymph node cells, obtained before transplant. This chain connects TRBV19 to TRBJ2-7, with 12 bases lining up with TRBD2. The CDR3 reads CASSMATSGSYEQYF. The CDR3, as DNA: TGTGCCAGTAGTATGGCGACTAGCGGGAGCTACGAGCAGTACTTC.